This TCR beta chain comes out of a study of T cell changes during pregnancy in multiple sclerosis. Germline V gives CDR1 PRHDT, CDR2 FYEKMQ (reference sequence). This CDR3 is 17 amino acids long. V was pared by 4 bases and J by 0 bases, with 16 bases between. The count of this clone is one. Sequencing used immunoSEQ multiplex PCR; TCRdb keeps in-frame clones, though not all of them. The sample lists about 85,000 clones, approximately 89% occurring once. This chain connects TRBV13 to TRBJ1-3; D not resolved. The sequencing used peripheral blood, collected in the first trimester of pregnancy. The TCR was taken from a female donor with multiple sclerosis, enrolled in a pregnancy study. CDR3 protein: CASSSLGGPSSGNTIYF. The CDR3, as DNA: TGTGCCAGCAGCTCCTTAGGCGGGCCAAGCTCTGGAAACACCATATATTTT.